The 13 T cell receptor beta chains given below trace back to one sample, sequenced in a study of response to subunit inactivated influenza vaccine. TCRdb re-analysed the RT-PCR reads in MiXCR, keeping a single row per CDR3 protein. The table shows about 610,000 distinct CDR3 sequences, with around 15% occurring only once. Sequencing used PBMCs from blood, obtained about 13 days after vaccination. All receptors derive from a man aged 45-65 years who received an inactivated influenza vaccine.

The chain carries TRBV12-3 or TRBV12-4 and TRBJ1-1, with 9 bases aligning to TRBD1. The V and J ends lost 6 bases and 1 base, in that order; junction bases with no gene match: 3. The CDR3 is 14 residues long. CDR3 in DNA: TGTGCCAGCAGCCGGGACAGGGAGAACACTGAAGCTTTCTTT. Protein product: CASSRDRENTEAFF.

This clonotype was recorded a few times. The CDR3 bases are TGTGCCAGCAGTTTAGCGGGGACAGAAATCTATGGCTACACCTTC. Translating gives CASSLAGTEIYGYTF. The chain employs TRBV12-3 or TRBV12-4 and TRBJ1-2, with 7 bases identical to TRBD1. V dropped 0 bases and J dropped 4; count of bases not matched to a gene: 5. CDR3 length: 15 residues.

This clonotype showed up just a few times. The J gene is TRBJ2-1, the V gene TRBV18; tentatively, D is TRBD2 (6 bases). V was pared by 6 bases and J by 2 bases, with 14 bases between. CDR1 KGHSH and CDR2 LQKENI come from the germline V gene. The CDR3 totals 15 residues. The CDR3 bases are TGTGCCAGCTCGCGACTAGTTCGGACCTACAATGAGCAGTTCTTC. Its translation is CASSRLVRTYNEQFF.

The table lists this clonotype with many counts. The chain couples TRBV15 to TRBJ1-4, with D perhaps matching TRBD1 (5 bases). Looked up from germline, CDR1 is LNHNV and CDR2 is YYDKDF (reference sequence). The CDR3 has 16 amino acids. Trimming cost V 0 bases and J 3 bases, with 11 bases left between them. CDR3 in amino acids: CATSRDIRVPNEKLFF. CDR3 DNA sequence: TGTGCCACCAGCAGAGATATCAGGGTACCTAATGAAAAACTGTTTTTT.

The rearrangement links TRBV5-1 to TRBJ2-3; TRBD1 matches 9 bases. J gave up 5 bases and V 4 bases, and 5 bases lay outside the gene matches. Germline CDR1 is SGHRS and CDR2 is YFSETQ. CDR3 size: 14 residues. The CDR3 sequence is CASSLGQGQDTQYF. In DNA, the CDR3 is TGCGCCAGCAGCCTGGGACAGGGTCAAGATACGCAGTATTTT.

The CDR3 region has the DNA TGTGCCAGCAGTTTTTTGGGGGCGGGCACCGGGGAGCTGTTTTTT. Translation gives CASSFLGAGTGELFF. The V call is TRBV12-3 or TRBV12-4, the J call TRBJ2-2, with TRBD1 as a possible D gene (6 bases). V gave up 3 bases and J gave up 4 bases, with 12 bases separating them. The CDR3 consists of 15 residues.

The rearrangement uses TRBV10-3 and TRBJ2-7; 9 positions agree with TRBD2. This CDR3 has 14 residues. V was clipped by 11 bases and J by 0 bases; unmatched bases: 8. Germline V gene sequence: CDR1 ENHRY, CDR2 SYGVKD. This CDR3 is CACGVAGASYEQYF. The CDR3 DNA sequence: TGTGCCTGCGGAGTAGCGGGGGCCTCCTACGAGCAGTACTTC.

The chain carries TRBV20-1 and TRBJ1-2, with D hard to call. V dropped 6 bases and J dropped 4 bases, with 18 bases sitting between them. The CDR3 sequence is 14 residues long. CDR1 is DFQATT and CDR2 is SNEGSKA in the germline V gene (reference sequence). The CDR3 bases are TGCAGTGCAGACCCCACCGGACCTAGCTATGGCTACACCTTC. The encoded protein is CSADPTGPSYGYTF.

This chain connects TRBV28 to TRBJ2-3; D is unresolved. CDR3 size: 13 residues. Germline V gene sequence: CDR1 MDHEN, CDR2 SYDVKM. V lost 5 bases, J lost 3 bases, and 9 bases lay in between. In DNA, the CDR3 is TGTGCCAGCAGTCTCCAGTATACAGATACGCAGTATTTT. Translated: CASSLQYTDTQYF.

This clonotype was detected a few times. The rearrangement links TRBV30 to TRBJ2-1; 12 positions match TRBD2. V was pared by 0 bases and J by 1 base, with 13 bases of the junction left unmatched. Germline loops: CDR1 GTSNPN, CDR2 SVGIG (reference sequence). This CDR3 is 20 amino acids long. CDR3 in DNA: TGTGCCTGGAGTGTTTTATTTAGTGCTAGCGGGGGGGCTTCCTACAATGAGCAGTTCTTC. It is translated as CAWSVLFSASGGASYNEQFF.

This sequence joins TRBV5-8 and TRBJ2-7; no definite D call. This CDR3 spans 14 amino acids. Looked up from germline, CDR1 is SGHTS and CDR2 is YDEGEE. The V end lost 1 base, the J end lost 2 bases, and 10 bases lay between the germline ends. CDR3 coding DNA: TGTGCCAGCAGCTTGTTCTGGGTTCCCTACGAGCAGTACTTC. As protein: CASSLFWVPYEQYF.

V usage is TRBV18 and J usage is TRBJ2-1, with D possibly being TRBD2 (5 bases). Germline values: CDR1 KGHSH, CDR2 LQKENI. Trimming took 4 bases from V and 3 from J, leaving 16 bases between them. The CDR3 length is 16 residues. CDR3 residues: CASSRTEAAGYNEQFF. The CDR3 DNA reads TGTGCCAGCTCACGAACCGAAGCGGCGGGCTACAATGAGCAGTTCTTC.

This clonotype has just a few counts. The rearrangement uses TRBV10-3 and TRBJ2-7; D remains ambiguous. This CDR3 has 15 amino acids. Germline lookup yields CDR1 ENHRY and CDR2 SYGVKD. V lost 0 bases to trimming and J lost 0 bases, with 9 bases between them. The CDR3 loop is CAISESPGSSYEQYF. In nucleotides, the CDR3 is TGTGCCATCAGTGAGTCCCCGGGCAGCTCCTACGAGCAGTACTTC.